This T cell receptor (beta chain) was recovered during a study of cytomegalovirus exposure and HLA in healthy donors. Study-wide results and limits: In vitro, a few CMV-associated chains proved specific for CMV antigens. Previous analysis showed most TCR beta V segments were productive about 87% or about 30% of the time. It was likely that a cluster of highly shared sequence variants was a sequencing artifact.

It was with 60 Vbeta and 13 Jbeta primers that the PCR ran. Libraries were prepared by immunoSEQ multiplex PCR; TCRdb keeps only in-frame clonotypes and omits some of them. Here the sample spans over 100,000 clones, roughly 82% being singletons. Germline CDR1 reads MNHEY; CDR2 reads SMNVEV (reference sequence). Deletions cut 4 bases from V and 1 base from J, with 12 bases between. The CDR3 runs to 15 residues. Details on this clone: The antigen is undetermined.

This sequence joins TRBV27 and TRBJ2-3; no clear D gene. The sample was PBMCs. The receptor's source is a young woman in good health and CMV-seropositive. This CDR3 is CASSYYGKGTDTQYF. CDR3 sequence (DNA): TGTGCCAGCAGTTACTACGGTAAAGGCACAGATACGCAGTATTTT.